These 22 T cell receptor beta chains were all obtained from the same sample, sequenced in a study of blood T cell repertoires in COVID-19. The table came from immunoSEQ multiplex PCR; TCRdb's copy has only in-frame clones and leaves some out. This repertoire shows 250,000 or so clones, just under 90% found once; its top ten account for over 4%. The sample consisted of PBMCs or T cells enriched from blood (not recorded which). Every receptor here comes from a woman aged 25 to 39 with acute COVID-19.

This clone was recorded only once. This chain connects TRBV25-1 to TRBJ2-7; a weak D match, TRBD2 (7 bases). There are 17 residues in the CDR3. The germline gives CDR1 MGHDK, CDR2 SYGVNS. Trimming left V 3 bases short and J 0 bases short, with 18 bases between. The CDR3 DNA sequence: TGTGCCAGCAGTGACCCAACCCGGGGGGACAACTCCTACGAGCAGTACTTC. This encodes CASSDPTRGDNSYEQYF.

The genes are TRBV28 and TRBJ1-6; D possibly corresponds to TRBD1 (5 bases). V was pared by 3 bases and J by 8 bases, with 14 bases between. This CDR3 contains 15 residues. Germline assignment: CDR1 MDHEN and CDR2 SYDVKM. The CDR3 sequence: CASSLRSGRDSPLHF. In nucleotides, the CDR3 is TGTGCCAGCAGTTTGAGATCAGGGCGAGATTCACCCCTCCACTTT.

This clone was seen once. The genes are TRBV10-1 and TRBJ2-3, with 10 bases aligning to TRBD2. Trimming cost V 0 bases and J 5 bases; bases outside gene matches: 8. CDR1 WNHNN and CDR2 SYGVQD come from the germline V gene (reference sequence). The CDR3 is made up of 17 amino acids. The CDR3 DNA reads TGCGCCAGCAGTGAGTCCGGAGCGGGAGGGCCCCAAGATACGCAGTATTTT. This sequence encodes CASSESGAGGPQDTQYF.

The chain combines TRBV6-5 with TRBJ2-7; D gene ambiguous. The germline gives CDR1 MNHEY, CDR2 SVGAGI. V was cut by 6 bases and J by 0 bases, with 12 bases left in between. The CDR3 is 14 amino acids. The CDR3 region has the DNA TGTGCCAGCAGCCGAGAGGAATACTCCTACGAGCAGTACTTC. Translation: CASSREEYSYEQYF.

This chain joins TRBV7-8 and TRBJ2-7; TRBD2 aligns across 8 bases. Trimming cost V 3 bases and J 0 bases; bases outside gene matches: 4. CDR3 length equals 15 residues. Per the germline V gene, CDR1 is SGHVS and CDR2 is FQNEAQ. The CDR3 reads CASSFYGRASYEQYF. CDR3 DNA: TGTGCCAGCAGCTTTTACGGGAGGGCCTCCTACGAGCAGTACTTC.

The chain has TRBV18 and TRBJ2-1, with D maybe TRBD2 (6 bases). Trimming cost V 0 bases and J 4 bases, with 13 bases left between them. The germline V gene has CDR1 KGHSH and CDR2 LQKENI. The CDR3 loop spans 16 amino acids. This CDR3 is CASSPPNREVYNEQFF. The CDR3 DNA is TGTGCCAGCTCACCACCAAATAGGGAGGTATACAATGAGCAGTTCTTC.

The chain joins TRBV18 to TRBJ1-1; no firm D call. CDR1 and CDR2 (germline): KGHSH, LQKENI. Trimming removed 5 bases at V and 0 bases at J, with 7 bases between. The CDR3 is 13 residues long. The CDR3 loop is CASSLDMNTEAFF. DNA for the CDR3: TGTGCCAGCTCATTAGACATGAACACTGAAGCTTTCTTT.

V is TRBV19 and J is TRBJ2-1; TRBD2 matches 7 bases. The CDR3 covers 20 residues. V was clipped by 3 bases and J by 3 bases; unmatched bases: 20. CDR1 LNHDA and CDR2 SQIVND come from the germline V gene (reference sequence). For the CDR3, the DNA is TGTGCCAGTAGTATTAGGTTTACAGAATCGGCGGGAGTCGGCTACAATGAGCAGTTCTTC. It is translated as CASSIRFTESAGVGYNEQFF.

The chain combines TRBV7-9 with TRBJ2-7, with TRBD2 as a possible D gene (6 bases). The germline V gene encodes CDR1 SEHNR and CDR2 FQNEAQ (reference sequence). V was shortened by 6 bases and J by 0 bases, with 21 bases between the two germline ends. There are 17 residues in the CDR3. The CDR3 DNA is TGTGCCAGCAGTCGGGCCGGTGGTGCGGGAACCTCCTACGAGCAGTACTTC. It specifies CASSRAGGAGTSYEQYF.

This chain links TRBV27 with TRBJ2-2; the D gene is possibly TRBD2 (5 bases). This CDR3 spans 13 amino acids. CDR1 MNHEY and CDR2 SMNVEV come from the germline V gene (reference sequence). V was shortened by 5 bases and J by 7 bases, with 11 bases between the two germline ends. The CDR3, as DNA: TGTGCCAGCAGTAGCCTAGCTGGCGGGGAGCTGTTTTTT. It yields the protein CASSSLAGGELFF.

This clone was picked up one time. The chain carries TRBV18 and TRBJ1-5; the D is unclear. The ends were cut back, 1 base at V and 6 bases at J, with 10 bases in the middle. The CDR3 has 14 amino acids. Germline V gives CDR1 KGHSH, CDR2 LQKENI. For the CDR3, the DNA is TGTGCCAGCTCACCACAGGGTGGAGGTCAGCCCCAGCATTTT. This codes for CASSPQGGGQPQHF.

This clone appeared a few times. The genes are TRBV15 and TRBJ2-7, with no clear D. The CDR3 sequence is 15 residues long. In germline, CDR1 is LNHNV, CDR2 YYDKDF (reference sequence). Trimming took 0 bases from V and 1 from J, leaving 10 bases between them. The DNA of the CDR3 is TGTGCCACCAGCAGAGATCGAGGTGGGTCCTACGAGCAGTACTTC. Translating gives CATSRDRGGSYEQYF.

CDR3 protein: CASSPLTTTGELFF. Here the CDR3 DNA reads TGTGCCAGCAGCCCCTTGACAACTACCGGGGAGCTGTTTTTT. The chain has TRBV7-3 and TRBJ2-2, with D unresolved. CDR1 and CDR2 (germline): SGHTA, FQGTGA. This CDR3 has 14 amino acids. The ends were cut back, 5 bases at V and 5 bases at J, with 12 bases in the middle.

The V call is TRBV28, the J call TRBJ2-7; D may be TRBD2 (5 bases). Germline CDR1 reads MDHEN; CDR2 reads SYDVKM. V was clipped by 6 bases and J by 6 bases, with 18 bases between them. The CDR3 is 14 residues long. The DNA of the CDR3 is TGTGCCAGCAGCCCCGATGTCCCCCGGGGCGAGCAGTACTTC. Translation gives CASSPDVPRGEQYF.

The CDR3 spells CASSVAAAGEDTQYF. CDR3 nucleotide sequence: TGTGCCAGCAGCGTAGCGGCAGCGGGAGAGGATACGCAGTATTTT. The chain recombines TRBV9 with TRBJ2-3, with 8 bases that match TRBD2. V was pared by 0 bases and J by 6 bases, with 6 bases of the junction left unmatched. The CDR3 extends over 15 amino acids. CDR1 and CDR2 (germline): SGDLS, YYNGEE.

This chain connects TRBV7-9 to TRBJ2-1, with D maybe TRBD2 (5 bases). In germline, CDR1 is SEHNR, CDR2 FQNEAQ (reference sequence). This CDR3 comprises 17 residues. The V end was cut by 5 bases, the J end by 3 bases, with 20 bases between. The CDR3: CASSNDWRREHYNEQFF. DNA for the CDR3: TGTGCCAGCAGCAATGATTGGCGACGGGAACACTACAATGAGCAGTTCTTC.

The rearrangement joins TRBV28 to TRBJ2-1; 7 bases are shared with TRBD2. The germline gives CDR1 MDHEN, CDR2 SYDVKM. The junction had 0 bases not matched to a gene; V was cut back by 2 bases and J by 8 bases. The CDR3 consists of 12 residues. The DNA of the CDR3 is TGTGCCAGCAGTTTAGGGAGGGATGAGCAGTTCTTC. The encoded protein is CASSLGRDEQFF. Complete variable domain (other parts from reference TRBV28 and TRBJ2-1): DVKVTQSSRYLVKRTGEKVFLECVQDMDHENMFWYRQDPGLGLRLIYFSYDVKMKEKGDIPEGYSVSREKKERFSLILESASTNQTSMYLCASSLGRDEQFFGPGTRLTVL.

V and J are TRBV5-1 and TRBJ2-1; TRBD2 aligns across 7 bases. The CDR3 loop spans 17 amino acids. V shed 1 base, J shed 6 bases, and the junction held 13 bases outside the gene matches. Germline CDR1 reads SGHRS; CDR2 reads YFSETQ. The CDR3 region has the DNA TGCGCCAGCAGCTTGTTCACAATAGCGGGTAGCCGCAATGAGCAGTTCTTC. Translating it yields CASSLFTIAGSRNEQFF.

This clone was observed a single time. This chain uses TRBV7-9 with TRBJ2-4; D possibly corresponds to TRBD2 (5 bases). The CDR3 spans 14 residues. Germline values: CDR1 SEHNR, CDR2 FQNEAQ (reference sequence). Trimming removed 5 bases from V and 1 base from J, with 9 bases in between. The chain's CDR3 is CASSNRDAKNIQYF. CDR3 nucleotides: TGTGCCAGCAGCAATCGGGATGCCAAAAACATTCAGTACTTC.

The chain carries TRBV4-1 and TRBJ2-2; maybe TRBD1 (5 bases). Germline V gene sequence: CDR1 MGHRA, CDR2 YSYEKL. V was shortened by 0 bases and J by 4 bases, with 12 bases between the two germline ends. The CDR3 has 16 residues. CDR3 bases: TGCGCCAGCAGCCAAGAGGTGGCAGGGTTCACCGGGGAGCTGTTTTTT. Translating gives CASSQEVAGFTGELFF.

The table lists this clone with a count of one. The rearrangement joins TRBV7-9 to TRBJ1-5; 10 bases fit TRBD1. V was clipped by 4 bases and J by 3 bases; unmatched bases: 6. Per germline, CDR1 SEHNR and CDR2 FQNEAQ (reference sequence). This CDR3 region has 16 residues. The DNA of the CDR3 is TGTGCCAGCAGCTCACCGGGACAGGGGAACAATCAGCCCCAGCATTTT. Translating gives CASSSPGQGNNQPQHF.

The chain is built from TRBV7-3 and TRBJ1-2; D gene uncertain. Trimming stripped 5 bases from V and 8 bases from J, with 27 bases between. The V gene's germline CDR1 is SGHTA and CDR2 FQGTGA. CDR3 length equals 17 residues. DNA for the CDR3: TGTGCCAGCAGCCCAAGGGAGCAGACTAAACTTATTCGGGGCTACACCTTC. It yields the protein CASSPREQTKLIRGYTF.